These 29 T cell receptor beta chains originate from one sample sequenced in a study of shared clonotypes between healthy human individuals (dated by TCRdb to about 2020). The library relied on the immunoSEQ multiplex PCR assay. The table was pulled from immuneACCESS by TCRdb, which kept in-frame rearrangements only. Such tables lose some clones; where checked, under half of the loss comes from unresolved V genes, and the rest has no known cause. The sample yields roughly 480,000 clones; 79% were counted once. The ten largest clones capture approximately 12% of the sample. Sequencing used PBMCs. Every receptor here comes from a woman in her thirties or forties in good health. Some clones in this sample may be carry-over from other donors' samples.

This clone has just one count. The CDR3 sequence: CASSTRAGSSYNEQFF. CDR3 sequence (DNA): TGTGCCAGCAGTACTAGGGCGGGGAGCTCCTACAATGAGCAGTTCTTC. The V and J genes are TRBV7-9 and TRBJ2-1, with D tentatively TRBD2 (6 bases). Trimming pared 6 bases from V and 0 bases from J, leaving 15 bases between. The germline CDR1 and CDR2 sequences are SEHNR and FQNEAQ (reference sequence). The CDR3 is made up of 16 amino acids.

CDR3 loop: CASSLLLAVSTGELFF. The DNA of the CDR3 is TGTGCCAGCAGCTTGCTTCTAGCGGTATCTACCGGGGAGCTGTTTTTT. The chain links TRBV5-8 to TRBJ2-2; TRBD2 matches 7 bases. The junction had 8 bases not matched to a gene; V was cut back by 1 base and J by 5 bases. The CDR3 extends over 16 amino acids. Germline V CDR1 and CDR2: SGHTS, YDEGEE.

The V call is TRBV10-3, the J call TRBJ2-7; D ambiguous. V was cut by 6 bases and J by 3 bases, with 12 bases left in between. The CDR3 consists of 13 residues. Germline V gene data show CDR1 as ENHRY and CDR2 as SYGVKD. This CDR3 reads CAIRGPIHYEQYF. CDR3 nucleotides: TGTGCCATCAGAGGCCCTATCCACTACGAGCAGTACTTC.

This chain uses TRBV7-8 with TRBJ1-5; unclear D gene. Germline CDR1 SGHVS, CDR2 FQNEAQ. Trimming removed 2 bases from V and 0 bases from J, with 20 bases in between. CDR3 length: 19 residues. The CDR3 DNA is TGTGCCAGCAGCTTACTTTCCACCAGTTTGGGATATAGCAATCAGCCCCAGCATTTT. It yields the protein CASSLLSTSLGYSNQPQHF.

This clone has just one count. The chain is built from TRBV14 and TRBJ2-1; 11 bases map to TRBD2. Losses at the gene ends were 2 bases for V and 9 bases for J; bases not matched to a gene: 9. The CDR3 runs to 16 residues. Germline values: CDR1 SGHDN, CDR2 FVKESK. CDR3 region: CASSQRGTSGASEQFF. In DNA, the CDR3 is TGTGCCAGCAGCCAACGCGGGACTAGCGGCGCGAGTGAGCAGTTCTTC.

This clone was seen only once. The V call is TRBV19, the J call TRBJ2-3; D call uncertain. Trimming left V 0 bases short and J 3 bases short, with 4 bases between. CDR3 size: 13 residues. Germline V gene data show CDR1 as LNHDA and CDR2 as SQIVND (reference sequence). The chain's CDR3 is CASSIEATDTQYF. CDR3 DNA: TGTGCCAGTAGTATAGAAGCTACAGATACGCAGTATTTT.

The chain uses TRBV28 and TRBJ2-5, with D maybe TRBD2 (5 bases). The J call could be wrong; TRBJ2-7 is a better fit for the DNA end. The CDR3 spans 17 residues. Per the germline V gene, CDR1 is MDHEN and CDR2 is SYDVKM. CDR3: CASSSLSVAPFSYEQYF. The DNA of the CDR3 is TGTGCCAGCAGTTCCCTATCGGTAGCGCCCTTCTCCTACGAGCAGTACTTC.

This sequence joins TRBV7-9 and TRBJ2-1, with TRBD2 matching over 7 bases. The CDR3 loop spans 14 amino acids. Germline lookup yields CDR1 SEHNR and CDR2 FQNEAQ (reference sequence). V lost 6 bases, J lost 3 bases, and 5 bases stayed unmatched. The CDR3, as DNA: TGTGCCAGCAGTACCCTAGCGGACTACAATGAGCAGTTCTTC. As protein: CASSTLADYNEQFF.

The chain carries TRBV7-9 and TRBJ2-3, with D perhaps TRBD2 (6 bases). V lost 6 bases to trimming and J lost 0 bases, with 10 bases between them. Germline loops: CDR1 SEHNR, CDR2 FQNEAQ (reference sequence). The CDR3 is made up of 14 amino acids. The CDR3 DNA is TGTGCCAGCAGACTAGCCCTGAGCACAGATACGCAGTATTTT. Amino acids: CASRLALSTDTQYF.

The CDR3 DNA reads as TGTGCCAGCAGCTCGAGGGGGAACCCCGCCTCCTACGAGCAGTACTTC. It is translated as CASSSRGNPASYEQYF. The genes are TRBV5-5 and TRBJ2-7, with a possible D match to TRBD1 (6 bases). Deletions cut 3 bases from V and 0 bases from J, with 16 bases between. Germline V lookup: CDR1 SGHKS, CDR2 YYEKEE (reference sequence). There are 16 residues in the CDR3.

This clone was observed once. This clone may be a read error of a much larger clone one base away. This chain joins TRBV28 and TRBJ1-1; maybe TRBD1 (5 bases). Germline V lookup: CDR1 MDHEN, CDR2 SYDVKM. This CDR3 is built from 14 residues. CDR3 coding DNA: TGTGCCAGCAGTCCCGGGGGGGGGAACACTGAAGCTCTCTTT. Protein: CASSPGGGNTEALF.

The chain uses TRBV2 and TRBJ2-3, with TRBD2 matching 9 bases. Germline trimming cut 7 bases from V and 2 bases from J; bases unmatched to any gene: 4. The CDR3 covers 14 residues. Germline V gives CDR1 SNHLY, CDR2 FYNNEI. The CDR3 nucleotides are TGTGCCAGCATTGCGGGAGGGCTCACAGATACGCAGTATTTT. Amino acid sequence: CASIAGGLTDTQYF.

This clone was detected only once. J is TRBJ2-5 and V is TRBV25-1, with TRBD1 as a possible D gene (5 bases). V lost 3 bases, J lost 6 bases, and 11 bases lay in between. The CDR3 sequence is 13 residues long. Per the germline V gene, CDR1 is MGHDK and CDR2 is SYGVNS. Here the CDR3 reads CASSEGGAQTQYF. The CDR3 DNA reads TGTGCCAGCAGTGAGGGTGGGGCACAGACCCAGTACTTC.

The rearrangement joins TRBV5-4 to TRBJ2-5, with 7 nucleotides matching TRBD2. With V trimmed by 3 bases and J by 3 bases, 2 bases remained unmatched. Looked up from germline, CDR1 is SGHNT and CDR2 is YYREEE (reference sequence). This CDR3 has 13 residues. CDR3 sequence (DNA): TGTGCCAGCAGCTCCGGGACTAAAGAGACCCAGTACTTC. Amino acid sequence: CASSSGTKETQYF.

The CDR3 sequence: CASSEGPVSNQPQHF. DNA of the CDR3: TGTGCCAGCAGTGAAGGTCCGGTTAGCAATCAGCCCCAGCATTTT. The chain links TRBV2 to TRBJ1-5; D not certain. Germline V lookup: CDR1 SNHLY, CDR2 FYNNEI. There are 15 residues in the CDR3. V was clipped by 1 base and J by 0 bases, with 7 bases between them.

The gene calls are TRBV10-2 and TRBJ2-5; 9 positions agree with TRBD1. There are 14 residues in the CDR3. The trim removed 6 bases at V and 3 bases at J, leaving 5 bases unmatched. CDR1 and CDR2 (germline): WSHSY, SAAADI. The CDR3 spells CASSQWTGEETQYF. DNA of the CDR3: TGCGCCAGCAGCCAGTGGACAGGGGAAGAGACCCAGTACTTC.

The gene calls are TRBV7-8 and TRBJ1-2; D is unclear. The CDR3 consists of 14 residues. Trimming shortened V by 1 base and J by 2 bases, and 8 bases separated the two germline ends. From germline, CDR1 is SGHVS and CDR2 FQNEAQ. Here the CDR3 reads CASSLVPGNYGYTF. In DNA, the CDR3 is TGTGCCAGCAGCTTAGTCCCAGGCAACTATGGCTACACCTTC.

In its sample, this clone was seen a few times. This sequence joins TRBV11-2 and TRBJ2-7; 9 bases fit TRBD1. The V and J ends lost 5 bases and 3 bases, in that order; junction bases with no gene match: 8. This CDR3 spans 15 amino acids. CDR1 is SGHAT, CDR2 FQNNGV, per germline. CDR3 protein: CASSPRGQGYYEQYF. The CDR3 DNA reads as TGTGCCAGCAGCCCCCGGGGACAGGGCTACTACGAGCAGTACTTC.

The chain is built from TRBV30 and TRBJ2-7; no clear D. V dropped 3 bases and J dropped 0 bases, with 3 bases sitting between them. From germline, CDR1 is GTSNPN and CDR2 SVGIG (reference sequence). CDR3 length: 11 amino acids. The CDR3 DNA follows: TGTGCCTGGAGAGGCTCCTACGAGCAGTACTTC. Amino acids: CAWRGSYEQYF. Together with reference TRBV30 and TRBJ2-7, the CDR3 gives the full variable domain: SQTIHQWPATLVQPVGSPLSLECTVEGTSNPNLYWYRQAAGRGLQLLFYSVGIGQISSEVPQNLSASRPQDRQFILSSKKLLLSDSGFYLCAWRGSYEQYFGPGTRLTVT.

The chain couples TRBV5-4 to TRBJ1-3; maybe TRBD1 (6 bases). The ends were cut back, 1 base at V and 4 bases at J, with 12 bases in the middle. CDR3 size: 15 residues. Per germline, CDR1 SGHNT and CDR2 YYREEE (reference sequence). For the CDR3, the DNA is TGTGCCAGCAGCTTGTTACAGGGTGAAGGAAACACCATATATTTT. This translates into CASSLLQGEGNTIYF.

The gene calls are TRBV5-1 and TRBJ1-4, with D unresolved. Germline V gene lookup returns CDR1 SGHRS and CDR2 YFSETQ. This CDR3 comprises 16 residues. V lost 0 bases, J lost 7 bases, and 16 bases lay in between. Here the CDR3 reads CASSLGRLDLSEKLFF. In DNA form, the CDR3 reads TGCGCCAGCAGCTTGGGGAGACTGGATCTGAGTGAAAAACTGTTTTTT.

Only one count was recorded for this clone. The chain combines TRBV6-6 with TRBJ2-1, with 13 bases that match TRBD2. This CDR3 contains 16 residues. The J segment lost 0 bases and the V segment lost 6 bases, leaving 2 bases of the junction unmatched. Looked up from germline, CDR1 is MNHNY and CDR2 is SVGAGI (reference sequence). The CDR3 sequence is CASRRTSGSSYNEQFF. CDR3 nucleotides: TGTGCCAGCAGAAGGACTAGCGGGAGCTCCTACAATGAGCAGTTCTTC.

The V gene is TRBV10-3, the J gene TRBJ2-5, with no clear D. V was pared by 3 bases and J by 3 bases, with 11 bases between. The length of the CDR3 is 14 residues. The V gene's germline CDR1 is ENHRY and CDR2 SYGVKD. The CDR3 coding sequence is TGTGCCATCAGTGACCCGAGGAGTAAAGAGACCCAGTACTTC. Translation gives CAISDPRSKETQYF.

The chain joins TRBV28 to TRBJ2-3; possible D gene TRBD2, 8 bases. Looked up from germline, CDR1 is MDHEN and CDR2 is SYDVKM. Trimming cost V 3 bases and J 4 bases, with 14 bases left between them. The CDR3 is made up of 15 amino acids. CDR3 in amino acids: CASSFTGRGPDTQYF. CDR3 coding DNA: TGTGCCAGCAGTTTTACCGGGAGGGGGCCAGATACGCAGTATTTT. The whole variable domain, filled in from reference TRBV28 and TRBJ2-3, reads DVKVTQSSRYLVKRTGEKVFLECVQDMDHENMFWYRQDPGLGLRLIYFSYDVKMKEKGDIPEGYSVSREKKERFSLILESASTNQTSMYLCASSFTGRGPDTQYFGPGTRLTVL.

The chain recombines TRBV7-9 with TRBJ2-1; D is possibly TRBD1 (6 bases). Trimming took 5 bases from V and 11 from J, leaving 10 bases between them. The CDR3 sequence is 11 residues long. Per germline, CDR1 SEHNR and CDR2 FQNEAQ (reference sequence). CDR3 in DNA: TGTGCCAGCAGCCAGGGGCGAAAGCAGTTCTTC. This codes for CASSQGRKQFF.

V is TRBV19 and J is TRBJ1-3; D ambiguous. This CDR3 is 12 amino acids long. V dropped 4 bases and J dropped 2 bases, with 3 bases sitting between them. Germline V gene lookup returns CDR1 LNHDA and CDR2 SQIVND (reference sequence). CDR3 amino acids: CASSTPGNTIYF. The CDR3 DNA reads TGTGCCAGTAGTACCCCTGGAAACACCATATATTTT.

This clone was found a few times. The chain carries TRBV11-2 and TRBJ1-1; D is possibly TRBD1 (5 bases). The length of the CDR3 is 15 residues. Between the trimmed V and J ends, which lost 0 bases and 4 bases, there was a span of 12 bases. The germline CDR1 and CDR2 sequences are SGHAT and FQNNGV. The CDR3 is CASSLDIFQGTEAFF. Written as DNA, the CDR3 is TGTGCCAGCAGCTTAGATATATTCCAGGGCACTGAAGCTTTCTTT.

This chain joins TRBV6-4 and TRBJ2-2; 7 positions agree with TRBD2. From germline, CDR1 is MRHNA and CDR2 SNTAGT. CDR3 size: 16 residues. J was trimmed by 2 bases and V by 4 bases; bases with no gene match: 7. CDR3 bases: TGTGCCAGCAGTGTCTCAACTAGCGATAACACCGGGGAGCTGTTTTTT. Translated, it gives CASSVSTSDNTGELFF.

This clone showed up just once. The chain uses TRBV11-3 and TRBJ2-7; D uncertain. CDR1 is SGHNT, CDR2 YENEEA, per germline. V lost 4 bases to trimming and J lost 3 bases, with 7 bases between them. The CDR3 length is 12 residues. DNA of the CDR3: TGTGCCAGCAGCTCTGATGGCTACGAGCAGTACTTC. Its translation is CASSSDGYEQYF.